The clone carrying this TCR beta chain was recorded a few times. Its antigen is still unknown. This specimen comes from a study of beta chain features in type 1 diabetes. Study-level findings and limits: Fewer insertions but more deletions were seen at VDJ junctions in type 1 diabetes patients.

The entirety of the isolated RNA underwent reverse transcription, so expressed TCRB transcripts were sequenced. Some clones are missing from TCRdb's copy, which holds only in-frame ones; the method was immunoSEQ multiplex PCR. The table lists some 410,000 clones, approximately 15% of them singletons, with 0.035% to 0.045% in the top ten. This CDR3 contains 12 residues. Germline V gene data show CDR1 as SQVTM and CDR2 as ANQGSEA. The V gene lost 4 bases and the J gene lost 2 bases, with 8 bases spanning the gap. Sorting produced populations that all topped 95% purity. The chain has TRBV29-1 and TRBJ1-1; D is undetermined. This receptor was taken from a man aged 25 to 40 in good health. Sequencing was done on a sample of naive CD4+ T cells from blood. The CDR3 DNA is TGCAGCGTTGTTCCAAGAAACACTGAAGCTTTCTTT. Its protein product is CSVVPRNTEAFF.